These 7 T cell receptor beta chains share one sample of origin, sequenced in a study of post-analysis software for immune sequencing data. Study-wide results and caveats: Patients used about 5 TRBV segments, including TRBV5-6, TRBV5-1 and TRBV20-1, more often than controls.

TCR beta cDNA libraries included unique molecular identifiers. TCRdb fed the PCR reads into MiXCR, producing one record per CDR3 protein. The table has hundreds of thousands of distinct CDR3 sequences, 30% seen once; the top ten hold approximately 0.6%. Antigens of these TCRs are unknown. Material: blood. The origin of the receptors is a girl between 5 and 17 years old with multiple sclerosis.

This rearrangement joins TRBV9 to TRBJ2-5; unclear D gene. The end of the DNA is better explained by TRBJ2-7, so the J call may be wrong. The germline V gene has CDR1 SGDLS and CDR2 YYNGEE. This CDR3 contains 12 residues. The CDR3 DNA reads TGTGCCAGCAGCGGGCCCGTCAACGAGCAGTACTTC. Translated, it gives CASSGPVNEQYF.

This chain uses TRBV12-3 or TRBV12-4 with TRBJ1-1; D possibly corresponds to TRBD1 (5 bases). V lost 8 bases and J 5 bases, leaving 18 bases between the germline ends. CDR3 length equals 14 residues. CDR3 DNA sequence: TGTGCCAGCCGATCCGGACGGGGGGGAACTGAAGCTTTCTTT. Translation gives CASRSGRGGTEAFF.

V and J are TRBV28 and TRBJ2-5; 8 bases match TRBD2. V lost 6 bases to trimming and J lost 5 bases; unmatched junction nucleotides: 11. The CDR3 has 15 residues. Germline values: CDR1 MDHEN, CDR2 SYDVKM. The CDR3 nucleotides read TGTGCCAGCAGGAGTCCGGGACTAGGGGGGGAGACCCAGTACTTC. It translates to CASRSPGLGGETQYF. The full variable domain, rest sourced from reference TRBV28 and TRBJ2-5, is DVKVTQSSRYLVKRTGEKVFLECVQDMDHENMFWYRQDPGLGLRLIYFSYDVKMKEKGDIPEGYSVSREKKERFSLILESASTNQTSMYLCASRSPGLGGETQYFGPGTRLLVL.

The chain joins TRBV27 to TRBJ2-1; TRBD2 agrees at 8 bases. The CDR3 runs 18 residues. Trimming removed 4 bases from V and 8 bases from J; junction bases left unmatched: 19. Germline V gene lookup returns CDR1 MNHEY and CDR2 SMNVEV (reference sequence). The CDR3 is CASSSELAGVRSGHEQFF. DNA for the CDR3: TGTGCCAGCAGTTCGGAGCTAGCGGGCGTCCGGAGCGGGCATGAGCAGTTCTTC.

This chain joins TRBV6-1 and TRBJ1-2, with 7 bases matching TRBD1. With 4 bases clipped from V and 5 bases from J, the junction kept 7 bases outside the gene matches. The length of the CDR3 is 14 residues. CDR1 MNHNS and CDR2 SASEGT come from the germline V gene. Here the CDR3 DNA reads TGTGCCAGCAGTGGGACAGGTCTCGGTTATGGCTACACCTTC. This encodes CASSGTGLGYGYTF.

This sequence joins TRBV6-1 and TRBJ1-5; D uncertain. V was trimmed by 6 bases and J by 6 bases, leaving 9 bases between them. Germline V gene lookup returns CDR1 MNHNS and CDR2 SASEGT. This CDR3 contains 12 residues. CDR3 DNA sequence: TGTGCCAGCAGCACACCCCTTCAGCCCCAGCATTTT. Its protein is CASSTPLQPQHF.

This clonotype was detected a few times. This chain uses TRBV2 with TRBJ2-1; the D gene could be TRBD1 or TRBD2 (6 bases each). The CDR3 is 17 residues long. In germline, CDR1 is SNHLY, CDR2 FYNNEI. V lost 2 bases and J lost 2, with 16 bases in between. The CDR3 sequence: CASSESRGPETYNEQFF. CDR3 nucleotide sequence: TGTGCCAGCAGTGAAAGTCGGGGGCCAGAAACCTACAATGAGCAGTTCTTC.